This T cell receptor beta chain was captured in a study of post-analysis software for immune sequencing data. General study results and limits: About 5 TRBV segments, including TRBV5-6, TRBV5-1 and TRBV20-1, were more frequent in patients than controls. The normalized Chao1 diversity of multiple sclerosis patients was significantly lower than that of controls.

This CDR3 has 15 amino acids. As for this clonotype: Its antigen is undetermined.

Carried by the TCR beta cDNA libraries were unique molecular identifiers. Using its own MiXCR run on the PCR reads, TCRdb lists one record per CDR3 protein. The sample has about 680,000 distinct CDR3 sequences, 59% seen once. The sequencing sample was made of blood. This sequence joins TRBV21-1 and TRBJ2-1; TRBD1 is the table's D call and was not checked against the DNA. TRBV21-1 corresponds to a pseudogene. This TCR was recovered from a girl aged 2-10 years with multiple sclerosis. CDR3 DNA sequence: TGTGCCAGCAGCAAAGGAGCGCGGGCGTGCAATGAGCAGTTCTTC. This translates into CASSKGARACNEQFF.